The entry that follows covers one TCR beta chain sequence. Only in-frame clones appear in the TCRdb table, and some are missing; sequencing was by immunoSEQ multiplex PCR. This sample yields 600,000 to 750,000 clones, of which around 91% are seen a single time; approximately 35% belongs to the top ten. The data stem from a study of shared clonotypes between healthy human individuals. The receptor's source is a man in his late teens or twenties in good health. Some clones in this sample may be carry-over from other donors' samples. The sequenced sample was memory CD8+ T cells from PBMCs. Subset: CD45RO+ cells pooled with CCR7-negative TemRA cells.

The CDR3 loop is CASSFLTGLAEPWEQFF. CDR3 nucleotides: TGTGCCAGCAGTTTCCTGACGGGACTAGCGGAACCATGGGAGCAGTTCTTC. J is TRBJ2-1 and V is TRBV27; 11 bases are a match to TRBD2. Germline trimming cut 3 bases from V and 10 bases from J; bases unmatched to any gene: 14. Germline V lookup: CDR1 MNHEY, CDR2 SMNVEV (reference sequence). The CDR3 consists of 17 residues.